This T cell receptor (beta chain) was profiled in a study of T cells in Graves' hyperthyroidism and ophthalmopathy. This clonotype was seen repeatedly, ten times or more. This CDR3 is built from 13 residues. The germline V gene has CDR1 SEHNR and CDR2 FQNEAQ (reference sequence). The V and J ends lost 5 bases and 4 bases respectively, with 9 bases between them. From RNA transcripts, TCR beta CDR3 regions were amplified. When the TCR CDR3 underwent first-round RT-PCR, the HTBI primer set was used. TCRdb redid the calling of the multiplex PCR reads with MiXCR, one entry per CDR3 protein. Of roughly 500,000 distinct CDR3 sequences listed, more than 11% were seen once; the top ten hold 5% to 7%. Patients aged 18 to 65 had newly diagnosed hyperthyroidism lasting under 2 months.

The sequenced sample was blood. The chain uses TRBV7-9 and TRBJ2-1; D gene uncertain. The TCR originated in a woman in her twenties or thirties with Graves' hyperthyroidism that later progressed to Graves' ophthalmopathy. The CDR3 region is CASSPILYNEQFF. The DNA for the CDR3 is TGTGCCAGCAGCCCGATCTTATACAATGAGCAGTTCTTC.